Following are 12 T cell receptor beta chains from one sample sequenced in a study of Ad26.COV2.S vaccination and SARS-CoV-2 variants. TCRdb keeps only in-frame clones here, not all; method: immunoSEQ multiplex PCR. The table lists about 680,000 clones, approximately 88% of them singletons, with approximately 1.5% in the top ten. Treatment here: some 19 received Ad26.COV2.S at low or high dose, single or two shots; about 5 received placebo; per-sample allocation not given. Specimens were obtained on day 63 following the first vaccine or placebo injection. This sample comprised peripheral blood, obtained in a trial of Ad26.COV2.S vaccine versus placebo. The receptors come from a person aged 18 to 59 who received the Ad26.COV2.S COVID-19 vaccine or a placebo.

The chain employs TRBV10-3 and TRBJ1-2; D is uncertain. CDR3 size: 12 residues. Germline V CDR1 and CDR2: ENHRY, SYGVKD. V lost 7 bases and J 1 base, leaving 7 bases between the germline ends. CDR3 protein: CAIMGDNYGYTF. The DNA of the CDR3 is TGTGCCATCATGGGTGATAACTATGGCTACACCTTC.

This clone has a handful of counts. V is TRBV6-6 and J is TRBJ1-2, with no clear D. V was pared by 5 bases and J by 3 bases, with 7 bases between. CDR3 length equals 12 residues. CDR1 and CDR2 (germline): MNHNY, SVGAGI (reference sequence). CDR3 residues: CASSADHYGYTF. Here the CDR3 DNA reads TGTGCCAGCAGTGCGGACCACTATGGCTACACCTTC.

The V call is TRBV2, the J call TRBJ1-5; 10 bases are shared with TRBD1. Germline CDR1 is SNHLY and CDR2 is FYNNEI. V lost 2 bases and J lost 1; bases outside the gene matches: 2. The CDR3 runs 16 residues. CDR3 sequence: CASSELTGGSNQPQHF. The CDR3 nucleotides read TGTGCCAGCAGTGAATTGACAGGGGGCAGCAATCAGCCCCAGCATTTT.

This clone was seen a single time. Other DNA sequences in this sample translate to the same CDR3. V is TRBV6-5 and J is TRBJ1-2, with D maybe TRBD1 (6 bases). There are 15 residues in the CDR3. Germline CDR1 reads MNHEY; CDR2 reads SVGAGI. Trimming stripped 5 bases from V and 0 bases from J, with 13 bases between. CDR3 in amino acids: CASSSPRGANYGYTF. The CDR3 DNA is TGTGCCAGCAGTAGTCCCAGGGGCGCTAACTATGGCTACACCTTC.

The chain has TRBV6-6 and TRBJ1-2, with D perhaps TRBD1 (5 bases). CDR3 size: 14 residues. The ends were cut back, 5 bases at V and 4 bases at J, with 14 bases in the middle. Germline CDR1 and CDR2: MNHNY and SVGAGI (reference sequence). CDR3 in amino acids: CASSGTSRSYGYTF. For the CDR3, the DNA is TGTGCCAGCAGTGGGACTTCTAGGAGCTATGGCTACACCTTC.

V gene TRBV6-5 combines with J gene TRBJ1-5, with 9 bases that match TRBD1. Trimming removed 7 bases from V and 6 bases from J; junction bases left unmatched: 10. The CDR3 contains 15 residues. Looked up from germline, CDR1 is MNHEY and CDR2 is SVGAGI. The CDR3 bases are TGTGCCAGCACTGCGACAGGGGGAAAAGGTCAGCCCCAGCATTTT. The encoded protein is CASTATGGKGQPQHF.

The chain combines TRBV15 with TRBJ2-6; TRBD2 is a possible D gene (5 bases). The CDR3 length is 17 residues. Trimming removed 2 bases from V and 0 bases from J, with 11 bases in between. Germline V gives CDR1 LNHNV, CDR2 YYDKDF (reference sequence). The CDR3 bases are TGTGCCACCAGCAGATCCTCTGGGAGCTCTGGGGCCAACGTCCTGACTTTC. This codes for CATSRSSGSSGANVLTF.

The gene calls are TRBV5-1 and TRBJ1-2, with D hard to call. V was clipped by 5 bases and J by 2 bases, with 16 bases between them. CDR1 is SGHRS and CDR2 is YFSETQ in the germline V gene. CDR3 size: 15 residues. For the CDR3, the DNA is TGCGCCAGCAGAGTCACACGCTGGGAAAACTATGGCTACACCTTC. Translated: CASRVTRWENYGYTF.

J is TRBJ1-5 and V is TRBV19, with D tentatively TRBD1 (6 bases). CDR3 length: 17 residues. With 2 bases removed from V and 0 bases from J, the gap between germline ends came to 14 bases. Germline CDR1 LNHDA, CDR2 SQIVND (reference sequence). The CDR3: CASSIPGASISNQPQHF. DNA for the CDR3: TGTGCCAGTAGTATACCAGGGGCATCTATTAGCAATCAGCCCCAGCATTTT.

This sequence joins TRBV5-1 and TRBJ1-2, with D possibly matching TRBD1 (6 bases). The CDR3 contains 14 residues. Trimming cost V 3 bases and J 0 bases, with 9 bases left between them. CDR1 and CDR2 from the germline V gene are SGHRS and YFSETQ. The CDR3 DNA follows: TGCGCCAGCAGCTCACAGGGAGCTAACTATGGCTACACCTTC. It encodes CASSSQGANYGYTF.

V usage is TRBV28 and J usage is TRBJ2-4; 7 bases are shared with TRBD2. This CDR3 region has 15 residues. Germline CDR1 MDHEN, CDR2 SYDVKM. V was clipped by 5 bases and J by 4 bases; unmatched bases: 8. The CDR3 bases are TGTGCCAGCAGTCGGGCGGGAGATGCTAAAAACATTCAGTACTTC. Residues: CASSRAGDAKNIQYF. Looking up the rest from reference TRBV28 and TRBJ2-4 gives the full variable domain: DVKVTQSSRYLVKRTGEKVFLECVQDMDHENMFWYRQDPGLGLRLIYFSYDVKMKEKGDIPEGYSVSREKKERFSLILESASTNQTSMYLCASSRAGDAKNIQYFGAGTRLSVL.

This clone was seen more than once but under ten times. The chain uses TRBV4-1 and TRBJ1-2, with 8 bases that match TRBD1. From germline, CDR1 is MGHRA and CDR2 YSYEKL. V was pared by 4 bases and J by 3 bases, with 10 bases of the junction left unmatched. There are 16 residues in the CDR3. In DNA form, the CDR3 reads TGCGCCAGCAGCCTAGGGCAGGGGGCGCGACACTATGGCTACACCTTC. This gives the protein CASSLGQGARHYGYTF.